The rows below give T cell receptor beta chains drawn from one sample of a study of technical replicates of blood from four donors. Sequenced by immunoSEQ multiplex PCR; TCRdb stores in-frame clones only, minus some. The profile shows more than 75,000 clones, 85% to 95% of them singletons. Specimen: T cells isolated from PBMCs. These receptors were collected from a human donor in good health. The CDR3 runs from the conserved cysteine through the conserved F or W. Each record gives: V gene, clone size, D gene, J gene, CDR3 protein, CDR3 DNA. D genes are given only for firm matches. Where a row states a size, it is once, few, many or the class of an expanded clone; other rows omit it.

v_call: TRBV5-8
clone_size: -
d_call: TRBD1
j_call: TRBJ1-2
cdr3_aa: CASSWTGLYGYTF
cdr3_nt: TGTGCCAGCAGTTGGACAGGACTCTATGGCTACACCTTC

v_call: TRBV11-3
clone_size: -
d_call: -
j_call: TRBJ1-4
cdr3_aa: CASSLRVSDNEKLFF
cdr3_nt: TGTGCCAGCAGCTTGCGGGTCAGTGACAATGAAAAACTGTTTTTT

v_call: TRBV5-6
clone_size: -
d_call: -
j_call: TRBJ2-1
cdr3_aa: CASSPTTLPGNEQFF
cdr3_nt: TGTGCCAGCAGCCCAACTACACTCCCTGGCAATGAGCAGTTCTTC

v_call: TRBV9
clone_size: -
d_call: -
j_call: TRBJ2-7
cdr3_aa: CASSAGYEQYF
cdr3_nt: TGTGCCAGCAGCGCGGGCTACGAGCAGTACTTC

v_call: TRBV5-4
clone_size: once
d_call: TRBD2
j_call: TRBJ2-1
cdr3_aa: CASSKRQGLPYNEQFF
cdr3_nt: TGTGCCAGCAGCAAACGTCAGGGACTACCCTACAATGAGCAGTTCTTC

v_call: TRBV7-8
clone_size: -
d_call: -
j_call: TRBJ1-2
cdr3_aa: CASSGSRTPYGYTF
cdr3_nt: TGTGCCAGCAGCGGCAGTCGAACGCCCTATGGCTACACCTTC

v_call: TRBV5-5
clone_size: -
d_call: -
j_call: TRBJ1-1
cdr3_aa: CASSSMGGAETVNTEAFF
cdr3_nt: TGTGCCAGCAGCTCCATGGGGGGGGCTGAAACAGTGAACACTGAAGCTTTCTTT

v_call: TRBV7-3
clone_size: -
d_call: TRBD2
j_call: TRBJ2-3
cdr3_aa: CASSSLGGRLADYYTDTQYF
cdr3_nt: TGTGCCAGCAGCTCTTTGGGGGGTCGGCTAGCGGATTACTACACAGATACGCAGTATTTT

v_call: TRBV7-9
clone_size: -
d_call: -
j_call: TRBJ2-1
cdr3_aa: CASRADSYNEQFF
cdr3_nt: TGTGCCAGCAGGGCGGACTCCTACAATGAGCAGTTCTTC

v_call: TRBV30
clone_size: -
d_call: -
j_call: TRBJ1-4
cdr3_aa: CAWSVGRANEKLFF
cdr3_nt: TGTGCCTGGAGTGTGGGCAGGGCAAATGAAAAACTGTTTTTT

v_call: TRBV30
clone_size: few
d_call: -
j_call: TRBJ1-1
cdr3_aa: CASRFYTEAFF
cdr3_nt: TGTGCCTCCAGGTTTTACACTGAAGCTTTCTTT

v_call: TRBV19
clone_size: -
d_call: TRBD1
j_call: TRBJ1-5
cdr3_aa: CASSLGTGLSQPQHF
cdr3_nt: TGTGCCAGTAGTCTCGGGACAGGGTTGTCTCAGCCCCAGCATTTT

v_call: TRBV5-6
clone_size: -
d_call: -
j_call: TRBJ2-2
cdr3_aa: CASSLLENTGELFF
cdr3_nt: TGTGCCAGCAGTCTCTTAGAGAACACCGGGGAGCTGTTTTTT

v_call: TRBV18
clone_size: -
d_call: TRBD2
j_call: TRBJ2-2
cdr3_aa: CASHRTSTGELFF
cdr3_nt: TGTGCCAGCCACCGGACTAGCACCGGGGAGCTGTTTTTT

v_call: TRBV29-1
clone_size: -
d_call: -
j_call: TRBJ2-7
cdr3_aa: CSVGSPGLGYEQYF
cdr3_nt: TGCAGCGTTGGTTCCCCGGGACTTGGTTACGAGCAGTACTTC

v_call: TRBV28
clone_size: -
d_call: TRBD1
j_call: TRBJ1-5
cdr3_aa: CASSFHQGAAQPQHF
cdr3_nt: TGTGCCAGCAGTTTTCACCAGGGGGCGGCTCAGCCCCAGCATTTT

v_call: TRBV28
clone_size: -
d_call: TRBD1
j_call: TRBJ2-3
cdr3_aa: CASSSPGQGSTDTQYF
cdr3_nt: TGTGCCAGCAGTTCTCCGGGACAGGGGTCCACAGATACGCAGTATTTT

v_call: TRBV29-1
clone_size: -
d_call: TRBD1
j_call: TRBJ1-1
cdr3_aa: CSVPIPGQGPLRVEAFF
cdr3_nt: TGCAGCGTTCCCATCCCGGGACAGGGACCCCTGAGGGTTGAAGCTTTCTTT

v_call: TRBV5-1
clone_size: few
d_call: TRBD1
j_call: TRBJ1-1
cdr3_aa: CASSGGQGRTEAFF
cdr3_nt: TGCGCCAGCAGCGGGGGACAGGGGAGGACTGAAGCTTTCTTT

v_call: TRBV28
clone_size: -
d_call: -
j_call: TRBJ1-2
cdr3_aa: CASSLTGNFLYGYTF
cdr3_nt: TGTGCCAGCAGTCTAACAGGGAATTTCCTCTATGGCTACACCTTC

v_call: TRBV11-2
clone_size: -
d_call: TRBD1
j_call: TRBJ1-3
cdr3_aa: CASSFLTGGTGNTIYF
cdr3_nt: TGTGCCAGCAGCTTCCTGACAGGGGGCACTGGAAACACCATATATTTT

v_call: TRBV30
clone_size: -
d_call: TRBD1
j_call: TRBJ2-4
cdr3_aa: CAWRPTGRGENIQYF
cdr3_nt: TGTGCCTGGAGGCCGACAGGGCGAGGGGAAAACATTCAGTACTTC

v_call: TRBV9
clone_size: -
d_call: -
j_call: TRBJ1-2
cdr3_aa: CASSVVPGVDGYTF
cdr3_nt: TGTGCCAGCAGCGTAGTCCCAGGTGTAGATGGCTACACCTTC

v_call: TRBV5-1
clone_size: -
d_call: TRBD1
j_call: TRBJ2-3
cdr3_aa: CASSPGQGGGDTQYF
cdr3_nt: TGCGCCAGCAGCCCGGGACAGGGCGGGGGAGATACGCAGTATTTT

v_call: TRBV4-1
clone_size: -
d_call: -
j_call: TRBJ2-7
cdr3_aa: CASSQDVSYEQYF
cdr3_nt: TGCGCCAGCAGCCAAGACGTTTCCTACGAGCAGTACTTC

v_call: TRBV5-4
clone_size: -
d_call: -
j_call: TRBJ1-1
cdr3_aa: CASSFFGGTEAFF
cdr3_nt: TGTGCCAGCAGCTTCTTTGGGGGGACTGAAGCTTTCTTT

v_call: TRBV7-9
clone_size: -
d_call: -
j_call: TRBJ1-5
cdr3_aa: CASSLQTNQPQHF
cdr3_nt: TGTGCCAGCAGCCTACAGACCAATCAGCCCCAGCATTTT

v_call: TRBV19
clone_size: -
d_call: -
j_call: TRBJ1-5
cdr3_aa: CASSIGGGQPQHF
cdr3_nt: TGTGCCAGTAGTATTGGGGGCGGGCAGCCCCAGCATTTT

v_call: TRBV5-6
clone_size: -
d_call: -
j_call: TRBJ1-1
cdr3_aa: CASSPNRREAFF
cdr3_nt: TGTGCCAGCAGCCCGAACAGGCGTGAAGCTTTCTTT

v_call: TRBV29-1
clone_size: -
d_call: TRBD2
j_call: TRBJ2-6
cdr3_aa: CSVYFIGRGGAGANVLTF
cdr3_nt: TGCAGCGTTTACTTTATTGGTCGCGGGGGGGCTGGGGCCAACGTCCTGACTTTC

v_call: TRBV6-5
clone_size: -
d_call: -
j_call: TRBJ2-3
cdr3_aa: CASSYEGAAGYTQYF
cdr3_nt: TGTGCCAGCAGTTACGAGGGAGCGGCGGGTTATACGCAGTATTTT

v_call: TRBV28
clone_size: -
d_call: -
j_call: TRBJ1-5
cdr3_aa: CASDSPSQPQHF
cdr3_nt: TGTGCCAGCGACAGCCCCTCACAGCCCCAGCATTTT

v_call: TRBV14
clone_size: -
d_call: -
j_call: TRBJ1-6
cdr3_aa: CASSQAGTIYSPLHF
cdr3_nt: TGTGCCAGCAGCCAAGCAGGCACCATTTATTCACCCCTCCACTTT

v_call: TRBV6-1
clone_size: -
d_call: TRBD1
j_call: TRBJ2-2
cdr3_aa: CASSDGGWGQGANTGELFF
cdr3_nt: TGTGCCAGCAGTGACGGGGGATGGGGACAGGGGGCAAACACCGGGGAGCTGTTTTTT

v_call: TRBV7-2
clone_size: -
d_call: -
j_call: TRBJ1-2
cdr3_aa: CASSLTGSFGYTF
cdr3_nt: TGTGCCAGCAGCTTAACAGGTTCTTTTGGCTACACCTTC

v_call: TRBV6-6
clone_size: -
d_call: -
j_call: TRBJ1-1
cdr3_aa: CASSHMSGDTEAFF
cdr3_nt: TGTGCCAGCAGCCACATGTCCGGGGACACTGAAGCTTTCTTT

v_call: TRBV11-2
clone_size: -
d_call: -
j_call: TRBJ2-7
cdr3_aa: CASSHPTLRQPGSSYEQYF
cdr3_nt: TGTGCCAGCAGCCACCCGACCTTGCGACAGCCCGGGAGCTCCTACGAGCAGTACTTC

v_call: TRBV10-3
clone_size: -
d_call: -
j_call: TRBJ2-5
cdr3_aa: CAMSTNRETQYF
cdr3_nt: TGTGCCATGTCGACCAACAGAGAGACCCAGTACTTC

v_call: TRBV7-8
clone_size: -
d_call: TRBD2
j_call: TRBJ2-7
cdr3_aa: CASSPGLAGGSWSYEQYF
cdr3_nt: TGTGCCAGCAGCCCGGGACTAGCGGGAGGCTCGTGGTCCTACGAGCAGTACTTC

v_call: TRBV25-1
clone_size: -
d_call: -
j_call: TRBJ1-6
cdr3_aa: CASSGALSSYNSPLHF
cdr3_nt: TGTGCCAGCAGTGGAGCTTTGAGCTCCTATAATTCACCCCTCCACTTT

v_call: TRBV5-1
clone_size: -
d_call: TRBD2
j_call: TRBJ2-1
cdr3_aa: CASSLSPASGRDEQFF
cdr3_nt: TGCGCCAGCAGCTTGTCGCCGGCTAGCGGGCGTGATGAGCAGTTCTTC

v_call: TRBV5-1
clone_size: -
d_call: -
j_call: TRBJ1-1
cdr3_aa: CASSPGTTAFF
cdr3_nt: TGCGCCAGCAGCCCTGGGACAACAGCTTTCTTT

v_call: TRBV5-5
clone_size: -
d_call: TRBD1
j_call: TRBJ1-4
cdr3_aa: CASSLVLRDRVLATNEKLFF
cdr3_nt: TGTGCCAGCAGCTTGGTCCTCCGGGACAGGGTACTTGCAACTAATGAAAAACTGTTTTTT

v_call: TRBV28
clone_size: -
d_call: -
j_call: TRBJ2-4
cdr3_aa: CASSFPGSRRNIQYF
cdr3_nt: TGTGCCAGCAGTTTCCCCGGGAGTCGTCGGAACATTCAGTACTTC

v_call: TRBV29-1
clone_size: -
d_call: -
j_call: TRBJ2-1
cdr3_aa: CSVGGGSYNEQFF
cdr3_nt: TGCAGCGTTGGTGGGGGGTCCTACAATGAGCAGTTCTTC

v_call: TRBV5-6
clone_size: -
d_call: TRBD1
j_call: TRBJ1-1
cdr3_aa: CASSFERGRREAFF
cdr3_nt: TGTGCCAGCAGCTTCGAAAGGGGGCGGAGAGAAGCTTTCTTT

v_call: TRBV13
clone_size: -
d_call: -
j_call: TRBJ1-3
cdr3_aa: CASSLRVTNTIYF
cdr3_nt: TGTGCCAGCAGCTTACGGGTAACGAACACCATATATTTT

v_call: TRBV2
clone_size: once
d_call: TRBD1
j_call: TRBJ2-7
cdr3_aa: CASRGRTGDAYEQYF
cdr3_nt: TGTGCCAGCAGGGGAAGGACAGGCGATGCCTACGAGCAGTACTTC

v_call: TRBV5-1
clone_size: -
d_call: TRBD1
j_call: TRBJ1-1
cdr3_aa: CASSSGQGGKGEAFF
cdr3_nt: TGCGCCAGCAGCTCGGGACAGGGAGGGAAGGGTGAAGCTTTCTTT

v_call: TRBV6-5
clone_size: once
d_call: TRBD1
j_call: TRBJ2-3
cdr3_aa: CASSRTGASDTQYF
cdr3_nt: TGTGCCAGCAGTAGGACAGGGGCTTCGGATACGCAGTATTTT

v_call: TRBV15
clone_size: -
d_call: -
j_call: TRBJ2-1
cdr3_aa: CATSRDYPVMQFF
cdr3_nt: TGTGCCACCAGCAGAGATTATCCAGTTATGCAGTTCTTC

v_call: TRBV19
clone_size: -
d_call: TRBD1
j_call: TRBJ1-1
cdr3_aa: CASSTPIQGGTRRAFF
cdr3_nt: TGTGCCAGTAGTACTCCCATCCAAGGGGGCACTCGTCGGGCTTTCTTT

v_call: TRBV10-1
clone_size: -
d_call: -
j_call: TRBJ2-7
cdr3_aa: CARDRRYEQYF
cdr3_nt: TGCGCCAGGGACAGACGGTACGAGCAGTACTTC